The rows below give T cell receptor beta chains drawn from one sample of a study of blood T cells in healthy people across ages. TCRdb analysed the 5' RACE reads with MiXCR anew, one entry per CDR3 protein. The table lists around 800,000 distinct CDR3 sequences, roughly 44% of them singletons. Material: blood. These receptors all stem from a man in his 60s in good health. Both conserved end residues are part of each CDR3. A D gene is named only where the DNA matches it firmly. Expanded clones are given a class, and other clones once, few, many or no size at all.

clone_size	d_call	v_call	j_call	cdr3_aa	cdr3_nt
few	NA	TRBV20-1	TRBJ2-1	CSARESRFRNEQFF	TGCAGTGCTAGAGAGTCCCGATTCAGAAATGAGCAGTTCTTC
NA	TRBD2	TRBV10-3	TRBJ2-3	CAIRGTSGDWATDTQYF	TGTGCCATCAGAGGGACTAGCGGGGATTGGGCCACAGATACGCAGTATTTT
many	TRBD2	TRBV7-6	TRBJ2-1	CASSLELGGGRAIYNEQFF	TGTGCCAGCAGCTTAGAGCTGGGGGGAGGGAGGGCCATCTACAATGAGCAGTTCTTC
many	NA	TRBV3-1	TRBJ2-7	CASSQGVGGSYEQYF	TGTGCCAGCAGCCAAGGTGTGGGGGGATCCTACGAGCAGTACTTC
NA	NA	TRBV5-6	TRBJ2-5	CASSSYRGLKTQYF	TGTGCCAGCAGCTCCTACCGGGGGTTAAAGACCCAGTACTTC
NA	TRBD2	TRBV4-1	TRBJ2-5	CASSQETGLAGTTQYF	TGCGCCAGCAGCCAAGAAACGGGACTAGCGGGGACGACCCAGTACTTC
NA	TRBD1	TRBV20-1	TRBJ1-2	CSALGQGENLGGYTF	TGCAGTGCTCTCGGACAGGGGGAGAACTTGGGTGGCTACACCTTC
NA	TRBD1	TRBV27	TRBJ2-6	CASSLRTPQDRAGSGANVLTF	TGTGCCAGCAGTTTAAGAACCCCCCAGGACAGGGCAGGGTCTGGGGCCAACGTCCTGACTTTC
NA	TRBD1	TRBV5-1	TRBJ2-6	CASSTTGGTGANVLTF	TGCGCCAGCAGCACGACAGGGGGCACTGGGGCCAACGTCCTGACTTTC
NA	NA	TRBV6-6	TRBJ2-3	CASSPPPVDTRYF	TGTGCCAGCAGCCCGCCCCCTGTGGATACGCGGTATTTT
NA	NA	TRBV6-5	TRBJ1-4	CASSPALEGNEKLFF	TGTGCCAGCAGCCCCGCTTTAGAGGGGAATGAAAAACTGTTTTTT
NA	NA	TRBV5-1	TRBJ1-1	CASSLEGRFEAFF	TGCGCCAGCAGCTTGGAGGGGCGGTTTGAAGCTTTCTTT
few	NA	TRBV4-3	TRBJ2-5	CASSQEAGTQEQYF	TGCGCCAGCAGCCAAGAGGCGGGGACACAAGAGCAGTACTTC
once	NA	TRBV29-1	TRBJ2-1	CSVGLGAQETQFF	TGCAGCGTTGGCTTAGGGGCCCAAGAGACCCAGTTCTTC
NA	NA	TRBV6-1	TRBJ2-1	CAVRGGLPYNEQFF	TGTGCCGTCAGGGGGGGACTCCCCTACAATGAGCAGTTCTTC
few	TRBD2	TRBV6-1	TRBJ2-5	CASRLAGYTETQYF	TGTGCCAGCAGACTAGCGGGTTACACGGAGACCCAGTACTTC
NA	NA	TRBV29-1	TRBJ2-2	CSVPREGNTGELFF	TGCAGCGTTCCCCGCGAGGGTAACACCGGGGAGCTGTTTTTT
NA	NA	TRBV7-6	TRBJ2-5	CASSSTPIETQYF	TGTGCCAGCAGCTCGACCCCAATAGAGACCCAGTACTTC
NA	TRBD1	TRBV6-2/TRBV6-3	TRBJ1-5	CASSYGGQGRSRGHF	TGTGCCAGCAGTTACGGGGGACAGGGGCGGTCAAGAGGGCATTTT
NA	NA	TRBV9	TRBJ2-5	CASSGTANQETQYF	TGTGCCAGCAGCGGGACAGCAAACCAAGAGACCCAGTACTTC
NA	NA	TRBV5-1	TRBJ2-1	CASSLDAKQVSNEQFF	TGCGCCAGCAGCTTGGACGCCAAGCAGGTCTCAAATGAGCAGTTCTTC
NA	NA	TRBV6-1	TRBJ2-7	CASSRDTIEQYF	TGTGCCAGCAGCCGGGACACCATCGAGCAGTACTTC
NA	NA	TRBV9	TRBJ2-3	CASSLSWSSDTQYF	TGTGCCAGCAGCCTCAGTTGGAGCTCAGATACGCAGTATTTT
NA	TRBD1	TRBV20-1	TRBJ2-7	CSAKDRGDSYEQYF	TGCAGTGCTAAGGACAGGGGCGATTCCTACGAGCAGTACTTC
NA	NA	TRBV12-3/TRBV12-4	TRBJ2-3	CASSFGPDYTDTQYF	TGTGCCAGCAGTTTTGGTCCAGATTACACAGATACGCAGTATTTT
few	NA	TRBV6-2/TRBV6-3	TRBJ2-6	CASSYLGSSGANVLTF	TGTGCCAGCAGTTACCTTGGGAGCTCTGGGGCCAACGTCCTGACTTTC
NA	NA	TRBV12-3/TRBV12-4	TRBJ1-1	CASTNPQRGNTEAFF	TGTGCCAGCACCAATCCCCAGAGGGGTAACACTGAAGCTTTCTTT
NA	TRBD2	TRBV3-1	TRBJ2-5	CASSHPSGGTLHEQYF	TGTGCCAGCAGCCACCCTAGCGGGGGGACTTTGCATGAGCAGTACTTC
NA	NA	TRBV6-2/TRBV6-3	TRBJ2-5	CASSYSAGYGGAGEQYF	TGTGCCAGCAGTTACTCCGCCGGGTATGGCGGGGCAGGGGAGCAGTACTTC